This TCR beta chain was sequenced during a study of blood T cell repertoires in COVID-19. TCRdb's table, derived via immunoSEQ multiplex PCR, lists solely in-frame clones and lacks some. The data contain about 120,000 clones, roughly 90% of them singletons. This CDR3 region has 14 residues. The V gene lost 4 bases and the J gene lost 0 bases, with 8 bases spanning the gap. This receptor was taken from a woman aged 70-85 years who had recovered from COVID-19. The rearrangement joins TRBV5-3 to TRBJ2-4; D uncertain. TRBV5-3 is annotated as an ORF whose role is uncertain. The sequenced material came from peripheral blood. CDR3 DNA: TGTGCCAGAAGCGAGCGATTAGCCAAAAACATTCAGTACTTC. This encodes CARSERLAKNIQYF.